Listed below are T cell receptor beta chains from one sample, sequenced in a study of shared clonotypes between healthy human individuals. This table comes from immunoSEQ multiplex PCR, and its TCRdb copy is limited to in-frame clones, with some not included. The repertoire holds approximately 500,000 clones, with about four fifths as singletons. Sequencing was performed on PBMCs. The receptors come from a woman between 35 and 50 years old in good health. Some clones in this sample may be carry-over from other donors' samples. CDR3s include the opening cysteine and the closing phenylalanine or tryptophan. The D gene is left open where the match is weak. Rows may omit the clone size; those that give it use once, few, many or a size class.

d_call: -; v_call: TRBV5-1; clone_size: -; j_call: TRBJ2-7; cdr3_nt: TGCGCCAGCAGCCTTACTGGAGGCTACGAGCAGTACTTC; cdr3_aa: CASSLTGGYEQYF
d_call: -; v_call: TRBV4-3; clone_size: -; j_call: TRBJ2-3; cdr3_nt: TGCGCCAGCAGCCAAGATAAGGCAGGGACAGATACGCAGTATTTT; cdr3_aa: CASSQDKAGTDTQYF
d_call: TRBD1; v_call: TRBV5-1; clone_size: -; j_call: TRBJ1-1; cdr3_nt: TGCGCCAGCAGCCCGTTGACAGGGGGCACTGAAGCTTTCTTT; cdr3_aa: CASSPLTGGTEAFF
d_call: TRBD1; v_call: TRBV27; clone_size: -; j_call: TRBJ1-2; cdr3_nt: TGTGCCAGCAGTCCCACGGACAGGGGGGTTCGTGGCTACACCTTC; cdr3_aa: CASSPTDRGVRGYTF
d_call: -; v_call: TRBV7-2; clone_size: -; j_call: TRBJ1-6; cdr3_nt: TGTGCCAGCAGCTTACAGGGGTTGGGTTATTCACCCCTCCACTTT; cdr3_aa: CASSLQGLGYSPLHF
d_call: -; v_call: TRBV6-6; clone_size: -; j_call: TRBJ1-5; cdr3_nt: TGTGCCAGCAGTTACTCGAGAGACAGCAATCAGCCCCAGCATTTT; cdr3_aa: CASSYSRDSNQPQHF
d_call: -; v_call: TRBV5-6; clone_size: -; j_call: TRBJ1-3; cdr3_nt: TGTGCCAGCAGCTTGGTGGGGATTGCCGGTCCCTCTGGAAACACCATATATTTT; cdr3_aa: CASSLVGIAGPSGNTIYF
d_call: -; v_call: TRBV7-9; clone_size: -; j_call: TRBJ1-1; cdr3_nt: TGTGCCAGCAGCTACGGTGGGCAGACTGAAGCTTTCTTT; cdr3_aa: CASSYGGQTEAFF
d_call: -; v_call: TRBV18; clone_size: -; j_call: TRBJ2-7; cdr3_nt: TGTGCCAGCTCACCACACTCCTACGAGCAGTACTTC; cdr3_aa: CASSPHSYEQYF
d_call: -; v_call: TRBV2; clone_size: -; j_call: TRBJ2-3; cdr3_nt: TGTGCCAGCAGTTGGCAGATGCTCAGAGATACGCAGTATTTT; cdr3_aa: CASSWQMLRDTQYF
d_call: TRBD2; v_call: TRBV5-4; clone_size: -; j_call: TRBJ2-2; cdr3_nt: TGTGCCAGCAGCTCCGGGACGTCCGGGACTAGTCTTGGGACCGGGGAGCTGTTTTTT; cdr3_aa: CASSSGTSGTSLGTGELFF
d_call: -; v_call: TRBV7-2; clone_size: -; j_call: TRBJ1-3; cdr3_nt: TGTGCCAGCAGCTTAGAGGGGACACTCTCTGGAAACACCATATATTTT; cdr3_aa: CASSLEGTLSGNTIYF
d_call: -; v_call: TRBV28; clone_size: -; j_call: TRBJ2-1; cdr3_nt: TGTGCCAGCAGTTCCCATTTAAGCGATGAGCAGTTCTTC; cdr3_aa: CASSSHLSDEQFF
d_call: TRBD1; v_call: TRBV5-5; clone_size: -; j_call: TRBJ1-3; cdr3_nt: TGTGCCAGCAGCCCAAGGACAGGGCCTGGAAACACCATATATTTT; cdr3_aa: CASSPRTGPGNTIYF
d_call: TRBD2; v_call: TRBV5-1; clone_size: -; j_call: TRBJ2-5; cdr3_nt: TGCGCCAGCAGCTTCTCGGGAGGACTGGAGGAGACCCAGTACTTC; cdr3_aa: CASSFSGGLEETQYF
d_call: TRBD2; v_call: TRBV6-6; clone_size: many; j_call: TRBJ2-7; cdr3_nt: TGTGCCGCCAGCGGGAGAGGCCTCGAGCAGTACTTC; cdr3_aa: CAASGRGLEQYF
d_call: TRBD2; v_call: TRBV14; clone_size: once; j_call: TRBJ2-3; cdr3_nt: TGTGCCAGCAGCCAAGATCTTGGGACTAGCATGGATACGCAGTATTTT; cdr3_aa: CASSQDLGTSMDTQYF
d_call: -; v_call: TRBV6-5; clone_size: few; j_call: TRBJ2-7; cdr3_nt: TGTGCCAGCAGGACCGGAACCTACGAGCAGTACTTC; cdr3_aa: CASRTGTYEQYF
d_call: -; v_call: TRBV7-6; clone_size: -; j_call: TRBJ2-7; cdr3_nt: TGTGCCAGCAGCTCCAGGGCCCCGGGGAACCCCTCCTACGAGCAGTACTTC; cdr3_aa: CASSSRAPGNPSYEQYF
d_call: -; v_call: TRBV7-3; clone_size: -; j_call: TRBJ2-1; cdr3_nt: TGTGCCAGCAGTCCAGGAACTGAGCATGAGCAGTTCTTC; cdr3_aa: CASSPGTEHEQFF
d_call: TRBD2; v_call: TRBV5-4; clone_size: -; j_call: TRBJ2-7; cdr3_nt: TGTGCCAGCAGCCCACTCGGGACTAGCGGGAGTGGGTACGAGCAGTACTTC; cdr3_aa: CASSPLGTSGSGYEQYF
d_call: TRBD1; v_call: TRBV29-1; clone_size: -; j_call: TRBJ2-5; cdr3_nt: TGCAGCGTAACCACACCGACAGGGGTGGTGGAGACCCAGTACTTC; cdr3_aa: CSVTTPTGVVETQYF
d_call: -; v_call: TRBV19; clone_size: -; j_call: TRBJ2-7; cdr3_nt: TGTGCCAGTAGTACGGCCTACGAGCAGTACTTC; cdr3_aa: CASSTAYEQYF
d_call: -; v_call: TRBV10-3; clone_size: few; j_call: TRBJ1-1; cdr3_nt: TGTGCCATCAGTGAGCTTGTGGGTTTTTCGTCTGAAGCTTTCTTT; cdr3_aa: CAISELVGFSSEAFF
d_call: -; v_call: TRBV11-2; clone_size: -; j_call: TRBJ2-2; cdr3_nt: TGTGCCAGCAGCTTGCAGGGTTGGACCGGGGAGCTGTTTTTT; cdr3_aa: CASSLQGWTGELFF
d_call: -; v_call: TRBV6-1; clone_size: few; j_call: TRBJ2-5; cdr3_nt: TGTGCCAGCAGTGAACTTGGTAGCGGAGCACAAGAGACCCAGTACTTC; cdr3_aa: CASSELGSGAQETQYF
d_call: -; v_call: TRBV19; clone_size: -; j_call: TRBJ1-2; cdr3_nt: TGTGCCAGTAGTATAGGATGGGCGGGAACAATTAGCTACACCTTC; cdr3_aa: CASSIGWAGTISYTF
d_call: -; v_call: TRBV10-3; clone_size: -; j_call: TRBJ2-3; cdr3_nt: TGTGCCAGCTCGGACCCGCAGCACACAGATACGCAGTATTTT; cdr3_aa: CASSDPQHTDTQYF
d_call: TRBD2; v_call: TRBV10-3; clone_size: -; j_call: TRBJ2-3; cdr3_nt: TGTGCCATCAGAAGCGGGACTAGCGCAGATACGCAGTATTTT; cdr3_aa: CAIRSGTSADTQYF
d_call: TRBD1; v_call: TRBV7-6; clone_size: -; j_call: TRBJ2-2; cdr3_nt: TGTGCCAGCAGCTTAGCGTGGACAGGGAACACCGGGGAGCTGTTTTTT; cdr3_aa: CASSLAWTGNTGELFF
d_call: TRBD2; v_call: TRBV5-6; clone_size: -; j_call: TRBJ2-1; cdr3_nt: TGTGCCAGCAGCTTCGAGCGGGAGGGCCTTACAATCTTC; cdr3_aa: CASSFEREGLTIF
d_call: TRBD2; v_call: TRBV19; clone_size: -; j_call: TRBJ2-7; cdr3_nt: TGTGCCAGTAGTGTGGGACTAGCGGAGAACGAGCAGTACTTC; cdr3_aa: CASSVGLAENEQYF
d_call: -; v_call: TRBV27; clone_size: -; j_call: TRBJ2-7; cdr3_nt: TGTGCCAGCAGCCCTCTCGGGGCGGTCTACGAGCAGTACTTC; cdr3_aa: CASSPLGAVYEQYF
d_call: -; v_call: TRBV28; clone_size: -; j_call: TRBJ2-3; cdr3_nt: TGTGCCAGCAGCTTGCCCAGCCGGGATACGCAGTATTTT; cdr3_aa: CASSLPSRDTQYF
d_call: -; v_call: TRBV5-4; clone_size: -; j_call: TRBJ1-2; cdr3_nt: TGTGCCAGCAGCTTGGGCAAGGGACGGCTTTATGGCTACACCTTC; cdr3_aa: CASSLGKGRLYGYTF
d_call: -; v_call: TRBV2; clone_size: once; j_call: TRBJ2-2; cdr3_nt: TGTGCCAGCGATGTCGGAGTGAACACCGGGGAGCTGTTTTTT; cdr3_aa: CASDVGVNTGELFF
d_call: -; v_call: TRBV9; clone_size: -; j_call: TRBJ2-3; cdr3_nt: TGTGCCAGCAGCGTAGGCGCAGATACGCAGTATTTT; cdr3_aa: CASSVGADTQYF
d_call: -; v_call: TRBV11-2; clone_size: few; j_call: TRBJ1-2; cdr3_nt: TGTGCCAGCAGCTTGCTTGGGGCAGGGGTATCCCATGGCTACACCTTC; cdr3_aa: CASSLLGAGVSHGYTF
d_call: -; v_call: TRBV19; clone_size: -; j_call: TRBJ2-7; cdr3_nt: TGTGCCAGTAGTATATCCCGACAGGAACCGACCTACGAGCAGTACTTC; cdr3_aa: CASSISRQEPTYEQYF
d_call: TRBD1; v_call: TRBV9; clone_size: -; j_call: TRBJ1-1; cdr3_nt: TGTGCCAGCAGCGCTGGGGGACAGATGAACACTGAAGCTTTCTTT; cdr3_aa: CASSAGGQMNTEAFF
d_call: -; v_call: TRBV23-1; clone_size: -; j_call: TRBJ1-5; cdr3_nt: TGCGCCAGCAGTCAAGTGGTTGCCAATCAGCCCCAGCATTTT; cdr3_aa: CASSQVVANQPQHF
d_call: -; v_call: TRBV21-1; clone_size: -; j_call: TRBJ2-1; cdr3_nt: TGTGCCAGCAGCAAGGGTCCGGGACTAGCGGGAATTTGTGAGCAGTTCTTC; cdr3_aa: CASSKGPGLAGICEQFF
d_call: -; v_call: TRBV11-3; clone_size: once; j_call: TRBJ2-7; cdr3_nt: TGTGCCAGCAGCTTGGGCCGATCCTACGAGCAGTACTTC; cdr3_aa: CASSLGRSYEQYF
d_call: -; v_call: TRBV7-8; clone_size: -; j_call: TRBJ1-1; cdr3_nt: TGTGCCAGCAGCTTAAACGCAGGGCGAAACACTGAAGCTTTCTTT; cdr3_aa: CASSLNAGRNTEAFF
d_call: TRBD1; v_call: TRBV7-2; clone_size: -; j_call: TRBJ2-7; cdr3_nt: TGTGCCAGCAGCTTAGTCAGCTCAGGGGGCGACGAGCAGTACTTC; cdr3_aa: CASSLVSSGGDEQYF